This is a list of T cell receptor beta chains from one sample in a study of T cells in Graves' hyperthyroidism and ophthalmopathy. In TCRdb, the multiplex PCR reads were re-called with MiXCR into one record per CDR3 protein. The profile shows roughly 500,000 distinct CDR3 sequences, approximately 14% of them singletons. The sample comprised blood. Every receptor here comes from a woman aged 25 to 39 with Graves' hyperthyroidism that later progressed to Graves' ophthalmopathy. CDR3s include the opening cysteine and the closing phenylalanine or tryptophan. A D gene is named only where the DNA matches it firmly. Where a row states a size, it is once, few, many or the class of an expanded clone; other rows omit it.

. | TRBJ2-2 | TRBV19 | few | TGTGCCAGTAGTGTCAGGGTCCACGGGGAGCTGTTTTTT | CASSVRVHGELFF
. | TRBJ2-2 | TRBV5-1 | . | TGCGCCAGCAGCTTGAGGGGACATAACACCGGGGAGCTGTTTTTT | CASSLRGHNTGELFF
. | TRBJ1-2 | TRBV14 | . | TGTGCCAGCAGCCAAGCGGGCGGGGTAAAAGGCTACACCTTC | CASSQAGGVKGYTF
. | TRBJ1-1 | TRBV12-3/TRBV12-4 | many | TGTGCCAGCAGTCCAGAGGTGAACACTGAAGCTTTCTTT | CASSPEVNTEAFF
. | TRBJ2-2 | TRBV20-1 | . | TGCAGTGCTAGACCCACCGGAAGGACGAGCACCGGGGAGCTGTTTTTT | CSARPTGRTSTGELFF
TRBD2 | TRBJ2-7 | TRBV18 | many | TGTGCCAGCTCGTCGGGGGAGACTAGCGGCTACGAGCAGTACTTC | CASSSGETSGYEQYF
TRBD2 | TRBJ2-7 | TRBV11-3 | . | TGTGCCAGCAGCTTAGTACGGGGCGGGAGCTCCTACGAGCAGTACTTC | CASSLVRGGSSYEQYF
. | TRBJ2-7 | TRBV5-1 | many | TGCGCCAGCAGCTTGGGGCGGACAACACCCTACGAGCAGTACTTC | CASSLGRTTPYEQYF
. | TRBJ1-5 | TRBV19 | . | TGTGCCAGTAGTACCCCGGATCCCAGGGGCAATCAGCCCCAGCATTTT | CASSTPDPRGNQPQHF
. | TRBJ1-1 | TRBV2 | many | TGTGCCGGGGGGTACCAGGGTGGCACTGAAGCTTTCTTT | CAGGYQGGTEAFF
. | TRBJ1-1 | TRBV19 | few | TGTGCCACCTCCCCCCTGGGACCGAACACTGAAGCTTTCTTT | CATSPLGPNTEAFF
. | TRBJ2-3 | TRBV20-1 | few | TGCAGTGCTAGGTTAACAGCTAGCACAGATACGCAGTATTTT | CSARLTASTDTQYF
. | TRBJ2-2 | TRBV5-1 | few | TGTGCCAGCAGGAATAGCGGCGGGGAGCTGTTTTTT | CASRNSGGELFF
. | TRBJ1-1 | TRBV5-1 | . | TGCGCCAGCAGCTTGGAGGGGGGGCATCTGGTGAACACTGAAGCTTTCTTT | CASSLEGGHLVNTEAFF
. | TRBJ1-4 | TRBV28 | many | TGTGCCAGTCACAGATCAACTAATGAAAAACTGTTTTTT | CASHRSTNEKLFF
. | TRBJ2-1 | TRBV2 | many | TGTGCCACTAAAGCGGAGATGGAGCAGTTCTTC | CATKAEMEQFF